Here is one TCR beta chain with its context. This sample stems from a study of T cell changes during pregnancy in multiple sclerosis. Sequencing used immunoSEQ multiplex PCR; TCRdb keeps in-frame clones, though not all of them. The table shows approximately 98,000 clones, with about 90% occurring only once. The germline gives CDR1 MNHNS, CDR2 SASEGT. J lost 0 bases, V lost 6 bases, and 6 bases had no gene match. The CDR3 runs 15 residues. The source of this sequence is a female donor in good health, enrolled as a control in a pregnancy study. The input for sequencing was peripheral blood, taken after pregnancy. The V gene is TRBV6-1, the J gene TRBJ1-2; 8 bases match TRBD1. In nucleotides, the CDR3 is TGTGCCAGCAGGCCAGGGACAGGCTCTAACTATGGCTACACCTTC. Translating gives CASRPGTGSNYGYTF.